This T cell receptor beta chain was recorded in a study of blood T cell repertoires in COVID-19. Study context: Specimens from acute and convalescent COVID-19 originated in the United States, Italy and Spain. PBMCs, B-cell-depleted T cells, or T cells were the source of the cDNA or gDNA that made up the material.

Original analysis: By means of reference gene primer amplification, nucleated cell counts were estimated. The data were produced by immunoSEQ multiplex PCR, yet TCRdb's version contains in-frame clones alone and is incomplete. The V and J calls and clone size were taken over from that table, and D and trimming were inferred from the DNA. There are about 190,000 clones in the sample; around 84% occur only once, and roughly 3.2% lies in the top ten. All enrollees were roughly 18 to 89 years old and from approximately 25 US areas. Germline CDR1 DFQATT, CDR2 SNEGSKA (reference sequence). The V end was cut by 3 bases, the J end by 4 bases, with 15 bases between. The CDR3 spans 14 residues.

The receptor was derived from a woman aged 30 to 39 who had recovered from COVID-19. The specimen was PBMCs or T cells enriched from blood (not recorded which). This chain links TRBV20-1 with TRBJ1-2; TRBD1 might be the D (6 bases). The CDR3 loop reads CSASRQGPPYGYTF. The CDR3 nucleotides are TGCAGTGCTAGTCGGCAGGGGCCCCCCTATGGCTACACCTTC.